The 20 T cell receptor beta chains in this list originate from one sample, sequenced in a study of blood T cells in healthy people across ages. Primed by a sample-barcoded 5' primer and a J-beta primer mix, a second PCR proceeded for about 6 to 12 cycles. Each CDR3 protein is one row after TCRdb ran MiXCR on the 5' RACE reads. The sample has 850,000 to 1,100,000 distinct CDR3 sequences; about two fifths are singletons. Sequencing input: blood. These receptors were obtained from a man between 18 and 35 years old in good health.

This clonotype appeared a few times. This sequence joins TRBV7-2 and TRBJ2-7; possibly TRBD1 for D (6 bases). Germline CDR1 is SGHTA and CDR2 is FQGNSA. This CDR3 is built from 15 residues. Trimming shortened V by 3 bases and J by 1 base, and 13 bases separated the two germline ends. The CDR3 loop is CASSFFEGQSYEQYF. The DNA for the CDR3 is TGTGCCAGCAGCTTTTTTGAGGGACAATCCTACGAGCAGTACTTC.

This clonotype has a handful of counts. The chain links TRBV5-1 to TRBJ1-1; D is unresolved. Germline-derived CDR1 and CDR2 are SGHRS and YFSETQ. The CDR3 consists of 19 residues. The V and J ends lost 0 bases and 4 bases respectively, with 25 bases between them. CDR3 protein: CASSLDLRRAGPGTTEAFF. Written as DNA, the CDR3 is TGCGCCAGCAGCTTGGATTTGAGGCGCGCGGGCCCGGGAACCACTGAAGCTTTCTTT.

This clonotype was detected many times. The chain uses TRBV20-1 and TRBJ2-1, with 10 bases aligning to TRBD2. This CDR3 contains 13 residues. Germline V gives CDR1 DFQATT, CDR2 SNEGSKA (reference sequence). The DNA for the CDR3 is TGCAGCATAGCGGGGGGCTCCTACAATGAGCAGTTCTTC. Translation gives CSIAGGSYNEQFF.

The rearrangement uses TRBV10-3 and TRBJ2-1; D may be TRBD1 or TRBD2 (6 bases each). Trimming stripped 4 bases from V and 5 bases from J, with 18 bases between. From germline, CDR1 is ENHRY and CDR2 SYGVKD. The CDR3 runs to 16 residues. CDR3 in amino acids: CAISGKTGAPDNEQFF. In DNA form, the CDR3 reads TGTGCCATCAGTGGCAAGACGGGGGCGCCCGACAATGAGCAGTTCTTC.

The rearrangement uses TRBV12-3 or TRBV12-4 and TRBJ1-2; weak D call: TRBD1 (5 bases). CDR3 size: 12 residues. V was cut by 5 bases and J by 4 bases, with 8 bases left in between. Written as DNA, the CDR3 is TGTGCCAGCAGTCACAGGTTCTATGGCTACACCTTC. This encodes CASSHRFYGYTF.

This clonotype was found many times. The V gene is TRBV12-3 or TRBV12-4, the J gene TRBJ1-2; D remains ambiguous. V lost 8 bases to trimming and J lost 4 bases, with 20 bases between them. CDR3 length: 15 amino acids. The CDR3 nucleotides are TGTGCCAGCGTCACCGAGGTAATGGACGGCTATGGCTACACCTTC. It encodes CASVTEVMDGYGYTF.

The rearrangement uses TRBV6-2 or TRBV6-3 and TRBJ2-5; 7 bases line up with TRBD2. The CDR3 runs to 18 residues. In germline, CDR1 is MNHEY, CDR2 SVGEGT. The V segment lost 0 bases and the J segment 11 bases; nucleotides outside the gene matches: 21. The CDR3 protein is CASSYSIPSGDMANEQYF. In DNA form, the CDR3 reads TGTGCCAGCAGTTACTCAATCCCCAGCGGGGATATGGCGAATGAGCAGTACTTC.

This rearrangement joins TRBV12-3 or TRBV12-4 to TRBJ1-1; D possibly corresponds to TRBD1 (5 bases). There are 12 residues in the CDR3. The V and J ends lost 6 bases and 7 bases respectively, with 12 bases between them. In nucleotides, the CDR3 is TGTGCCAGCAGGTTGGACACCCTTGAAGCTTTCTTT. Encoded protein: CASRLDTLEAFF.

This clonotype was detected ten times or more. This sequence joins TRBV9 and TRBJ2-1; D not certain. Germline assignment: CDR1 SGDLS and CDR2 YYNGEE. The V end lost 0 bases, the J end lost 4 bases, and 2 bases lay between the germline ends. The CDR3 spans 12 residues. For the CDR3, the DNA is TGTGCCAGCAGCGTAGGATACAATGAGCAGTTCTTC. It codes for CASSVGYNEQFF.

The chain uses TRBV21-1 and TRBJ2-4; the DNA was not used to check the table's D call, TRBD2. The end of the DNA aligns better with TRBJ2-7, so the J call may be wrong. TRBV21-1 is a pseudogene segment. There are 13 residues in the CDR3. The CDR3 loop reads CASWRDRLHEQYF. In DNA, the CDR3 is TGTGCCAGTTGGAGGGACCGCCTCCACGAGCAGTACTTC.

The chain combines TRBV28 with TRBJ2-1; a weak D match, TRBD2 (6 bases). V lost 6 bases and J lost 5, with 14 bases in between. This CDR3 has 14 residues. The germline gives CDR1 MDHEN, CDR2 SYDVKM. This CDR3 reads CASSLGTPHNEQFF. The CDR3 region has the DNA TGTGCCAGCAGCCTCGGGACTCCACACAATGAGCAGTTCTTC.

The chain has TRBV12-3 or TRBV12-4 and TRBJ1-1; 9 bases are shared with TRBD1. CDR3 size: 13 residues. Unmatched junction bases numbered 11, after V lost 7 bases and J lost 11 bases. CDR3 sequence (DNA): TGTGCCAGCACCATCCGACACGGACAGGGGGCTTTCTTT. Its protein product is CASTIRHGQGAFF.

The sample holds a few counts of this clonotype. V gene TRBV11-2 combines with J gene TRBJ1-4; tentative D call: TRBD1 (6 bases). Germline loops: CDR1 SGHAT, CDR2 FQNNGV. V was trimmed by 5 bases and J by 5 bases, leaving 21 bases between them. The CDR3 spans 17 residues. CDR3 in amino acids: CASSARVRQGPNEKLFF. In DNA form, the CDR3 reads TGTGCCAGCAGCGCGAGGGTTCGTCAGGGGCCAAATGAAAAACTGTTTTTT. Drawing the rest from reference TRBV11-2 and TRBJ1-4, the complete variable domain is EAGVAQSPRYKIIEKRQSVAFWCNPISGHATLYWYQQILGQGPKLLIQFQNNGVVDDSQLPKDRFSAERLKGVDSTLKIQPAKLEDSAVYLCASSARVRQGPNEKLFFGSGTQLSVL.

This chain uses TRBV7-9 with TRBJ2-3; tentative D call: TRBD1 (5 bases). The germline V gene encodes CDR1 SEHNR and CDR2 FQNEAQ (reference sequence). The CDR3 consists of 16 residues. Trimming removed 4 bases at V and 2 bases at J, with 16 bases between. The CDR3 bases are TGTGCCAGCAGCTCGACAGCTCAAATAAACACAGATACGCAGTATTTT. This codes for CASSSTAQINTDTQYF.

This clonotype was detected a few times. The rearrangement joins TRBV7-2 to TRBJ1-2; 12 nucleotides match TRBD1. Germline trimming cut 5 bases from V and 4 bases from J; bases unmatched to any gene: 14. CDR1 and CDR2 from the germline V gene are SGHTA and FQGNSA. The CDR3 length is 18 residues. This CDR3 is CASSGSTQGQGARYGYTF. The CDR3 nucleotides read TGTGCCAGCAGCGGATCAACTCAGGGACAGGGGGCCCGCTATGGCTACACCTTC.

The rearrangement links TRBV29-1 to TRBJ2-5; possibly TRBD2 for D (6 bases). CDR1 and CDR2 from the germline V gene are SQVTM and ANQGSEA. The CDR3 loop spans 13 amino acids. Trimming took 6 bases from V and 2 from J, leaving 13 bases between them. CDR3 DNA: TGCAGCGTAAATGGGGGGTTTCAAGAGACCCAGTACTTC. Protein: CSVNGGFQETQYF.

V and J are TRBV12-3 or TRBV12-4 and TRBJ1-5; unclear D gene. The CDR3 runs 16 residues. Trimming removed 5 bases at V and 0 bases at J, with 14 bases between. This CDR3 is CASSHDGLYSNQPQHF. The CDR3 DNA reads TGTGCCAGCAGTCACGACGGACTCTATAGCAATCAGCCCCAGCATTTT.

This clonotype was observed a few times. This chain uses TRBV4-2 with TRBJ1-4; TRBD1 aligns across 12 bases. This CDR3 has 16 residues. The germline V gene has CDR1 LGHNA and CDR2 YNFKEQ. V shed 5 bases, J shed 3 bases, and the junction held 4 bases outside the gene matches. In nucleotides, the CDR3 is TGTGCCAGCAGCAGGGACAGGGGGCGAGCTAATGAAAAACTGTTTTTT. Residues: CASSRDRGRANEKLFF.

The CDR3 region has the DNA TGTGCCAGCAGCTTAGCCGCCGGGACAGGAGAAGCTAACTATGGCTACACCTTC. It is translated as CASSLAAGTGEANYGYTF. The V and J genes are TRBV7-9 and TRBJ1-2; 8 bases match TRBD1. CDR3 length: 18 amino acids. The V and J ends lost 0 bases and 0 bases, in that order; junction bases with no gene match: 9. CDR1 and CDR2 from the germline V gene are SEHNR and FQNEAQ (reference sequence).

This clonotype came up once. This may come from a read error, since a much larger clone is one base off. This sequence joins TRBV6-2 or TRBV6-3 and TRBJ1-5; D gene unclear. The germline CDR1 and CDR2 sequences are MNHEY and SVGEGT. V gave up 6 bases and J gave up 0 bases, with 3 bases separating them. This CDR3 is 12 amino acids long. The CDR3 is CASRCSNQPQHF. Here the CDR3 DNA reads TGTGCCAGCAGGTGTAGCAATCAGCCCCAGCATTTT.